This T cell receptor beta chain was sequenced during a study of blood T cell repertoires in COVID-19 (dated by TCRdb to 2019 to 2021). With regard to the full study: Samples from collaborators originated in the United States, Italy and Spain and spanned both the acute and convalescent phases of COVID-19. The prospective study material was composed of cDNA or gDNA derived from T cells, B-cell-depleted T cells, or PBMCs. Deeply sampled blood TCRbeta repertoires from subjects exposed to, actively infected with, or recovered from COVID-19 were included in the dataset. The repertoires were made available in a free public database intended to serve as a resource for research on the immune response to SARS-CoV-2. Samples came from the ongoing ImmuneRACE study (first 160 participants) plus 1,254 subjects from 6 global collaborators. Nearly every sample came with metadata listing a de-identified subject ID, COVID-19 status, age in years and sex. HLA class I and class II types, where available, came from metadata supplied by the sample provider rather than from assay-based typing.

TCRbeta CDR3 regions were amplified from genomic DNA using the immunoSEQ Assay, a bias-controlled multiplex PCR. The source study handled its data this way. Within the assay, amplification of reference gene primers was used to estimate how many nucleated cells each sample contained. To quantify the absolute abundance of each unique TCRbeta CDR3 rearrangement, sequence reads were collapsed and filtered. For each sample, productive Simpson clonality was calculated as the square root of Simpson's diversity index over productive rearrangements. In TCRdb, the immuneACCESS table is reduced to in-frame sequences with V and J assigned. These tables do not hold every clone; where another copy was compared, an unresolved V gene accounts for under half, and the others remain unexplained. The D gene and trimming were derived from the DNA, and the V and J assignments and clone size from that table. This sample has about 370,000 clones in its table, and roughly nine tenths of those were observed once. The ten top clones hold about 3% of the sample.

The CDR3 numbers 14 residues from cysteine through phenylalanine. Here the CDR3 DNA is all that survives: 42 bases in frame from base 1. The germline V end is reduced by 4 bases and the J end by 9 bases; junction bases left unmatched: 10. CDR1 and CDR2, per the germline V gene (reference sequence), are SGHNT and YYREEE. Broader findings and caveats from the paper: Clinical and demographic metadata were provided uncurated, with the amount varying by source and participant.

In regard to this clone: It has no known antigen specificity. Base qualities are not provided; no much larger clone lies one nucleotide away.

In Seattle, one collaborating source enrolled patients while the infection was active and tracked those patients longitudinally over the course of disease. The collaborating institutions used their own protocols to collect whole blood in K2EDTA tubes. For TCRbeta analysis, collaborators shipped samples in one of three forms: frozen whole blood, isolated PBMCs, or DNA extracted from either of those sample types. The sequence derives from a woman under 40 with COVID-19, enrolled during active disease. Here the chain combines TRBV5-4 and TRBJ2-1; 7 bases in the junction line up with TRBD2. Sequencing was done on a sample of peripheral blood. The DNA reads TGTGCCAGCAGCACCTTGGGCGGGGGAATTGAGCAGTTCTTC. This codes for CASSTLGGGIEQFF.